This TCR beta chain stems from a study of early T cells in non-severe SARS-CoV-2 infection (dated by TCRdb to 2020 to 2022). For context, the study as a whole: Because TCR sequencing was done on bulk RNA from unsorted whole blood, the alpha and beta chains could not be paired.

The library came from 5' RACE. The sample was run on a NextSeq 500. To correct for sequencing error and PCR bias, the TCR library protocol tagged individual cDNA molecules with unique molecular identifiers. Sequencing covered both TCR alpha and beta chains, and within each sample the abundances of alpha and beta sequences were tightly co-correlated. Under the source paper's analysis protocol: Decombinator V4 was used to annotate TCR sequences for V gene, J gene and CDR3. TCRs were defined as expanded if a significant change between any two time points was detected under a Poisson model with p below 0.0001. TCR abundances were normalised to the total number of TCRs sequenced per sample and expressed as counts per million. MAIT TCRs were defined by TRAV1-2 paired with TRAJ12, TRAJ20 or TRAJ33, and iNKT TCRs by TRAV10 paired with TRAJ18. VDJdb, accessed 1 November 2021, was searched for CMV, EBV and SARS-CoV-2 annotated TCRs, excluding TCRs annotated for multiple antigens. TCRdb itself trimmed the public reads at Q25 with fastp, ran MiXCR and retained productive beta chains. Each CDR3 protein gets just one entry, which takes the most common genes and DNA from the rows behind it. It is TCRdb's table, rather than the study itself, that gives the V and J calls and clone size. The sample includes tens of thousands of distinct CDR3 sequences, with around 4.6% observed a single time. The ten biggest clones cover about 10% of the sample.

The paper as a whole reports these results and caveats: VDJdb matching was skewed toward anti-spike CD8 responses, so virus-specific expansions were likely underestimated and private and CD4 specificities were missed.

This was a case-control study nested in a cohort of healthcare workers in London, UK, who had nasopharyngeal swab PCR tests and blood samples taken every week. Between 23 and 31 March 2020, the week of the UK lockdown, healthcare workers were enrolled and then followed up weekly for as long as 16 weeks. About this clonotype itself: Its antigen is currently not known. No clone much larger than this one lies a single base away; base qualities are absent.

Counted from cysteine to phenylalanine, this CDR3 has 15 amino acids. Only the CDR3 DNA is retained, 45 bases long and in frame from the first base. The V end gives up 5 bases and the J end 7 bases, leaving 12 bases in the junction not matched to a gene. As encoded in the germline V gene (reference sequence), CDR1 is SEHNR while CDR2 is FQNEAQ. The specimen sequenced was whole blood. Recombination linked TRBV7-9 to TRBJ1-2, and 8 junction bases match TRBD1. The sequence was obtained from an adult who was a healthcare worker with PCR-confirmed SARS-CoV-2 infection or an uninfected control (not recorded which). The bases read TGTGCCAGCAGCCCAAGGGCAGGGGGCGCAGCTGGCTACACCTTC. Its protein reads: CASSPRAGGAAGYTF.